This is a list of T cell receptor beta chains from one sample in a study of blood T cell repertoires in COVID-19. Repertoires were generated with immunoSEQ multiplex PCR, while TCRdb's copy carries only in-frame clones and drops some. The data show more than 250,000 clones, 65% to 90% seen once. The sequenced sample consisted of PBMCs or T cells enriched from blood (not recorded which). The receptors shown here come from a woman aged 18-29 years who had recovered from COVID-19. Each CDR3 is given with its conserved first and last residue. The D gene is left open where the match is weak. Clone size is stated in some rows and not others, as once, few, many or a class when expanded.

j_gene | v_gene | len | abundance | d_gene | CDR3nt | CDR3aa
TRBJ2-1 | TRBV4-1 | 17 | NA | TRBD2 | TGCGCCAGCAGCCAAGAAAAGACGGTAGCGGGGGGGGATGAGCAGTTCTTC | CASSQEKTVAGGDEQFF
TRBJ2-7 | TRBV29-1 | 14 | NA | TRBD2 | TGCAGCGTTGGTCCCGCGGGAGGATTCTACGAGCAGTACTTC | CSVGPAGGFYEQYF
TRBJ1-2 | TRBV2 | 15 | NA | NA | TGTGCCAGCAAACGTGATTTGGGGGGGCTGGATGGCTACACCTTC | CASKRDLGGLDGYTF
TRBJ1-4 | TRBV14 | 16 | NA | NA | TGTGCCAGCAGCCGTAACGGGCCAACAGGGAGTGAAAAACTGTTTTTT | CASSRNGPTGSEKLFF
TRBJ2-6 | TRBV5-1 | 15 | NA | NA | TGCGCCAGCAGCTTGTACAGGGCGGGGGCCAACGTCCTGACTTTC | CASSLYRAGANVLTF
TRBJ2-2 | TRBV5-6 | 15 | once | TRBD1 | TGTGCCAGCAGCTTAATGGGACAGGGGGCCGGGGAGCTGTTTTTT | CASSLMGQGAGELFF
TRBJ2-2 | TRBV30 | 17 | NA | TRBD2 | TGTGCCTGGAGTCCACTAGCGGGAGACCCAATCCCCGGGGAGCTGTTTTTT | CAWSPLAGDPIPGELFF
TRBJ2-2 | TRBV10-3 | 13 | NA | NA | TGTGCCAACTCCGGGACAAACACCGGGGAGCTGTTTTTT | CANSGTNTGELFF
TRBJ2-5 | TRBV7-7 | 15 | NA | NA | TGTGCCAGCAGCTTTTTCCCGGAGGCGGGTGAGACCCAGTACTTC | CASSFFPEAGETQYF
TRBJ2-1 | TRBV2 | 19 | NA | TRBD2 | TGTGCCAGCAGTGCGGGGGGACTAGCGGGAGGGCCGTTGTACAATGAGCAGTTCTTC | CASSAGGLAGGPLYNEQFF
TRBJ1-3 | TRBV4-2 | 16 | NA | TRBD1 | TGTGCCAGCAGCACCACAGGGGGGGGCTCTGGAAACACCATATATTTT | CASSTTGGGSGNTIYF
TRBJ2-7 | TRBV5-4 | 16 | NA | TRBD2 | TGTGCCAGCAGCCCGAGACTAGCGCAGGAAGTTGGGGAGCAGTACTTC | CASSPRLAQEVGEQYF
TRBJ1-1 | TRBV7-3 | 13 | NA | NA | TGTGCCAGCAGCATTAACATGGACACTGAAGCTTTCTTT | CASSINMDTEAFF
TRBJ1-2 | TRBV9 | 15 | NA | TRBD1 | TGTGCCAGCAGCGTAGGGACAGGGTATAACTATGGCTACACCTTC | CASSVGTGYNYGYTF
TRBJ2-3 | TRBV9 | 16 | NA | TRBD2 | TGTGCCAGCAGCGTAGCAAGTAGCGGGATACCAGATACGCAGTATTTT | CASSVASSGIPDTQYF
TRBJ1-4 | TRBV7-3 | 17 | NA | NA | TGTGCCAGCAGCTTAACTGGCACAATGACAACTAATGAAAAACTGTTTTTT | CASSLTGTMTTNEKLFF
TRBJ2-2 | TRBV28 | 16 | few | TRBD1 | TGTGCCAGCAGTTACCCGGGACAGGGGGCAACCGGGGAGCTGTTTTTT | CASSYPGQGATGELFF
TRBJ1-3 | TRBV5-1 | 16 | NA | TRBD1 | TGCGCCAGCAGCTTGGCGGACAGGTCGTCTGGAAACACCATATATTTT | CASSLADRSSGNTIYF
TRBJ1-2 | TRBV6-4 | 16 | NA | TRBD1 | TGTGCCAGCAGTGACTCTGGGACAGGGACTAACTATGGCTACACCTTC | CASSDSGTGTNYGYTF
TRBJ1-4 | TRBV30 | 16 | NA | TRBD1 | TGTGCCTGGAGGGTAGGGACAGGGGCAACTAATGAAAAACTGTTTTTT | CAWRVGTGATNEKLFF
TRBJ1-2 | TRBV12-3/TRBV12-4 | 12 | NA | NA | TGTGCCAGCAGTTTAGGTCAGGATGGCTACACCTTC | CASSLGQDGYTF
TRBJ2-2 | TRBV29-1 | 12 | NA | NA | TGCAGCGTCTACAGGGTTACCGGGGAGCTGTTTTTT | CSVYRVTGELFF
TRBJ1-1 | TRBV28 | 14 | NA | NA | TGTGCCAGCAGTTTATCCCAGGGTACCACTGAAGCTTTCTTT | CASSLSQGTTEAFF
TRBJ2-6 | TRBV7-9 | 18 | NA | NA | TGTGCCAGCAGCTTAGGACAGACTGACCTCTCTGGGGCCAACGTCCTGACTTTC | CASSLGQTDLSGANVLTF
TRBJ1-1 | TRBV10-1 | 13 | NA | NA | TGCGCCAGCAGTGAGTCAGGGGGAACTGAAGCTTTCTTT | CASSESGGTEAFF
TRBJ1-3 | TRBV6-6 | 16 | NA | NA | TGTGCCAGCAGTCTTGTGGGCGGGCGCTCTGGAAACACCATATATTTT | CASSLVGGRSGNTIYF
TRBJ2-7 | TRBV6-5 | 15 | NA | TRBD2 | TGTGCCAGCAGTTATGGGCTAGCGGAGATCTACGAGCAGTACTTC | CASSYGLAEIYEQYF
TRBJ2-7 | TRBV4-1 | 15 | NA | NA | TGCGCCAGCAGCCTTCCGCGGGACGGGAGCTACGAGCAGTACTTC | CASSLPRDGSYEQYF
TRBJ1-6 | TRBV6-5 | 15 | NA | TRBD1 | TGTGCCAGCAGGTCACAGGGGGGAACTAATTCACCCCTCCACTTT | CASRSQGGTNSPLHF
TRBJ1-3 | TRBV4-1 | 17 | NA | TRBD1 | TGCGCCAGCAGCCAAGGGAGACAGGGGGCAAGAGGAAACACCATATATTTT | CASSQGRQGARGNTIYF
TRBJ1-3 | TRBV3-1/TRBV3-2 | 17 | NA | TRBD1 | TGTGCCAGCAGCCATTATAGTAGGGGGCAAGGTGGAAACACCATATATTTT | CASSHYSRGQGGNTIYF
TRBJ1-5 | TRBV4-1 | 17 | NA | NA | TGCGCCAGCAGCCAAGGTTTCACCTTAGGGGGCAATCAGCCCCAGCATTTT | CASSQGFTLGGNQPQHF
TRBJ2-2 | TRBV7-9 | 14 | NA | NA | TGTGCCAGCAGCTTAGCGCTTGCGCGCGGGGAGCTGTTTTTT | CASSLALARGELFF
TRBJ1-5 | TRBV6-5 | 15 | NA | NA | TGTGCCAGCAGTTATACGGGAAATAGCAATCAGCCCCAGCATTTT | CASSYTGNSNQPQHF
TRBJ1-1 | TRBV7-6 | 15 | once | NA | TGTGCCAGCAGCTTAGGCAGGGTTCATGAAGCTGAAGCTTTCTTT | CASSLGRVHEAEAFF
TRBJ1-5 | TRBV30 | 16 | NA | NA | TGTGCCTGGGGACAGTCTGGGGGGTTCAGCAATCAGCCCCAGCATTTT | CAWGQSGGFSNQPQHF
TRBJ1-2 | TRBV5-4 | 14 | NA | NA | TGTGCCAGCAGTACCCGGGGAAGCAACTATGGCTACACCTTC | CASSTRGSNYGYTF
TRBJ1-2 | TRBV18 | 13 | once | NA | TGTGCCAGCTCGCCCGACAGGAACTATGGCTACACCTTC | CASSPDRNYGYTF
TRBJ1-2 | TRBV6-5 | 13 | once | TRBD1 | TGTGCCAGCAGTTCGGACAGGGTCTATGGCTACACCTTC | CASSSDRVYGYTF
TRBJ1-4 | TRBV28 | 13 | once | NA | TGTGCCAGCAGGGGCAGTATTAATGAAAAACTGTTTTTT | CASRGSINEKLFF
TRBJ2-5 | TRBV5-8 | 17 | NA | TRBD1 | TGTGCCAGCAGCCCCGTCCCGGGACAGGGGCGGTGGGAGACCCAGTACTTC | CASSPVPGQGRWETQYF
TRBJ1-1 | TRBV10-2 | 15 | once | TRBD1 | TGCGCCAGCTTCTACCCTGGACAGGGAAGGACTGAAGCTTTCTTT | CASFYPGQGRTEAFF
TRBJ2-3 | TRBV2 | 17 | NA | NA | TGTGCCAGCAGTGTGGGTGAAGGAGTCCTAGGCGCAGATACGCAGTATTTT | CASSVGEGVLGADTQYF
TRBJ1-6 | TRBV9 | 14 | NA | NA | TGTGCCAGCAGCGTAGAGGGAGGGAATTCACCCCTCCACTTT | CASSVEGGNSPLHF
TRBJ2-7 | TRBV10-3 | 14 | NA | TRBD1 | TGTGCCATCAGCCCTGAGGGGGCCTCCTACGAGCAGTACTTC | CAISPEGASYEQYF
TRBJ2-7 | TRBV5-1 | 16 | NA | TRBD1 | TGCGCCAGCAGCTTGGCCTTGGGACAGGGGGACGACGAGCAGTACTTC | CASSLALGQGDDEQYF
TRBJ1-1 | TRBV5-1 | 15 | few | TRBD1 | TGCGCCAGCAGCGGATCGGGACAGCTGAACACTGAAGCTTTCTTT | CASSGSGQLNTEAFF
TRBJ1-1 | TRBV6-5 | 16 | NA | NA | TGTGCCAGCAGTTACTCGGAAGTTCCAGGGGACACTGAAGCTTTCTTT | CASSYSEVPGDTEAFF
TRBJ1-2 | TRBV24-1 | 13 | NA | NA | TGTGCCACCAGTCAGTCAAAGAACTATGGCTACACCTTC | CATSQSKNYGYTF
TRBJ2-7 | TRBV3-1/TRBV3-2 | 14 | NA | TRBD2 | TGTGCCAGCAGCCAATCCCCGGGGGGCTACGAGCAGTACTTC | CASSQSPGGYEQYF
TRBJ1-5 | TRBV5-1 | 14 | NA | TRBD1 | TGCGCCAGCAGCCTCGGGACAGAAGGGCAGCCCCAGCATTTT | CASSLGTEGQPQHF
TRBJ1-4 | TRBV5-1 | 14 | NA | NA | TGCGCCAGCAGCTTGGGACAGCTTAATGAAAAACTGTTTTTT | CASSLGQLNEKLFF
TRBJ2-7 | TRBV4-1 | 13 | NA | NA | TGCGCCAGCAGCCAAGCCGGGGAAAACGAGCAGTACTTC | CASSQAGENEQYF